A selection of T cell receptor beta chains follows, all from one sample in a study of graft-versus-host responses after intestinal transplantation. These receptors' antigens are unknown. Repertoires were generated with immunoSEQ multiplex PCR, while TCRdb's copy carries only in-frame clones and drops some. The repertoire consists of around 71,000 clones, with approximately 94% occurring once and the leading ten covering around 0.54%. Sequenced material: unstimulated CD8+ T cells sorted from spleen or lymph node cells, taken before intestinal transplant. These receptors were collected from a human donor who received an intestinal transplant. Both conserved end residues are part of each CDR3. A D gene is named only where the DNA matches it firmly. Expanded clones are given a class, and other clones once, few, many or no size at all.

V	size	D	length	J	CDR3	DNA
TRBV6-5	NA	NA	16	TRBJ2-2	CASSYWEGGNTGELFF	TGTGCCAGCAGTTACTGGGAGGGGGGGAACACCGGGGAGCTGTTTTTT
TRBV6-6	once	TRBD2	15	TRBJ2-3	CASDPTSGTSDTQYF	TGTGCCAGCGATCCGACTAGCGGGACCTCAGATACGCAGTATTTT
TRBV5-4	NA	NA	14	TRBJ2-1	CASSLSQGEDEQFF	TGTGCCAGCAGCTTGAGTCAGGGGGAGGATGAGCAGTTCTTC
TRBV11-2	NA	NA	15	TRBJ1-1	CASSLESRDYTEAFF	TGTGCCAGCAGCTTAGAGTCTCGGGATTACACTGAAGCTTTCTTT
TRBV7-6	NA	TRBD1	16	TRBJ2-7	CASSLGYRDRDYEQYF	TGTGCCAGCAGCTTAGGGTATCGGGACAGGGACTACGAGCAGTACTTC
TRBV5-4	once	NA	14	TRBJ2-3	CASSRGRSTDTQYF	TGTGCCAGCAGCAGGGGACGTAGCACAGATACGCAGTATTTT
TRBV7-3	NA	TRBD2	13	TRBJ2-2	CASSREMGGELFF	TGTGCCAGCTCGCGGGAGATGGGCGGGGAGCTGTTTTTT
TRBV2	NA	NA	14	TRBJ1-1	CASSSWTANTEAFF	TGTGCCAGCAGTTCTTGGACAGCTAACACTGAAGCTTTCTTT
TRBV6-5	NA	NA	16	TRBJ1-4	CASSYSLYGFNEKLFF	TGTGCCAGCAGTTACTCGTTGTACGGTTTTAATGAAAAACTGTTTTTT
TRBV2	NA	TRBD1	15	TRBJ2-3	CASSDWDRGKDTQYF	TGTGCCAGCAGTGACTGGGACAGGGGGAAAGATACGCAGTATTTT
TRBV6-4	NA	NA	16	TRBJ2-5	CASSYFDRGVEETQYF	TGTGCCAGCAGTTACTTCGACAGAGGCGTCGAAGAGACCCAGTACTTC
TRBV9	once	NA	15	TRBJ2-3	CASSVVGEWGDTQYF	TGTGCCAGCAGCGTAGTTGGGGAATGGGGCGATACGCAGTATTTT
TRBV7-6	NA	NA	15	TRBJ2-3	CASSLAGTRTDTQYF	TGTGCCAGCAGCTTAGCGGGAACTCGTACAGATACGCAGTATTTT
TRBV28	once	NA	15	TRBJ1-3	CASSLGQNSGNTIYF	TGTGCCAGCAGTTTAGGGCAGAACTCTGGAAACACCATATATTTT
TRBV29-1	NA	NA	13	TRBJ2-1	CSAIQASYNEQFF	TGCAGCGCTATACAGGCCTCCTACAATGAGCAGTTCTTC
TRBV28	NA	NA	15	TRBJ1-2	CASSLRVEEVYGYTF	TGTGCCAGCAGTTTACGGGTGGAGGAGGTCTATGGCTACACCTTC